This paragraph reports one T cell receptor beta chain. The antigen this receptor binds is unknown. No quality values exist for individual bases; no much larger clone is one base distant. The sample comes from a study of blood T cell repertoires in COVID-19 (TCRdb year 2020). Notes on the research overall: The collaborator samples originated in the United States, Italy and Spain and spanned the acute and convalescent phases of COVID-19. The prospective study material was composed of cDNA or gDNA derived from T cells, B-cell-depleted T cells, or PBMCs. The repertoires were released in a freely available public database meant as a resource for research on the immune response to SARS-CoV-2. Where available, HLA class I and class II types were taken from metadata supplied by the sample provider and were not determined by assay-based typing. A de-identified subject ID, COVID-19 status, age in years and sex were almost always included in the sample metadata. Deeply sampled blood TCRbeta repertoires from subjects exposed to, actively infected with, or recovered from COVID-19 were included in the dataset. Samples came from the ongoing ImmuneRACE study (first 160 participants) plus 1,254 subjects from 6 global collaborators. The investigation overall reported the following: How much clinical and demographic metadata was included differed by source and by participant, and the metadata was provided uncurated.

The immunoSEQ Assay, a bias-controlled multiplex PCR, was used to amplify TCRbeta CDR3 regions from genomic DNA. In the source study's methods: Nucleated cell counts per sample were estimated from amplification of reference gene primers within the assay. Sequence reads were collapsed and filtered to measure the absolute abundance of every unique TCRbeta CDR3 rearrangement. For each sample, productive Simpson clonality was calculated as the square root of Simpson's diversity index across productive rearrangements. Imported from immuneACCESS, the table was reduced by TCRdb to in-frame sequences with V and J called. These copies leave out some clones; in studies compared against another copy, an unresolved V gene accounts for under half, and the cause of the remainder is not known. That table supplies the V and J calls and clone size; D and trimming were determined from the DNA. This sample lists 200,000 to 250,000 clones; roughly 86% were detected once. The ten largest clones represent 2.7% of the sample.

The CDR3 contains 13 residues, cysteine and phenylalanine counted. Only CDR3 DNA remains: 39 bases, in frame from the first base. The collaborating institutions used their own protocols to collect whole blood in K2EDTA tubes. Collaborator samples were shipped for TCRbeta analysis as frozen whole blood, isolated PBMCs, or DNA extracted from either sample type. The receptor's source is a woman between 55 and 75 years old with acute or convalescent COVID-19. Here the chain combines TRBV21-1 and TRBJ1-1. TRBV21-1 is reported as a pseudogene. Sequences were obtained from peripheral blood. The nucleotide sequence is given as TGTGCCAGCAGCACGCGAAGGAACACTGAAGCTTTCTTT. This gives the protein CASSTRRNTEAFF.